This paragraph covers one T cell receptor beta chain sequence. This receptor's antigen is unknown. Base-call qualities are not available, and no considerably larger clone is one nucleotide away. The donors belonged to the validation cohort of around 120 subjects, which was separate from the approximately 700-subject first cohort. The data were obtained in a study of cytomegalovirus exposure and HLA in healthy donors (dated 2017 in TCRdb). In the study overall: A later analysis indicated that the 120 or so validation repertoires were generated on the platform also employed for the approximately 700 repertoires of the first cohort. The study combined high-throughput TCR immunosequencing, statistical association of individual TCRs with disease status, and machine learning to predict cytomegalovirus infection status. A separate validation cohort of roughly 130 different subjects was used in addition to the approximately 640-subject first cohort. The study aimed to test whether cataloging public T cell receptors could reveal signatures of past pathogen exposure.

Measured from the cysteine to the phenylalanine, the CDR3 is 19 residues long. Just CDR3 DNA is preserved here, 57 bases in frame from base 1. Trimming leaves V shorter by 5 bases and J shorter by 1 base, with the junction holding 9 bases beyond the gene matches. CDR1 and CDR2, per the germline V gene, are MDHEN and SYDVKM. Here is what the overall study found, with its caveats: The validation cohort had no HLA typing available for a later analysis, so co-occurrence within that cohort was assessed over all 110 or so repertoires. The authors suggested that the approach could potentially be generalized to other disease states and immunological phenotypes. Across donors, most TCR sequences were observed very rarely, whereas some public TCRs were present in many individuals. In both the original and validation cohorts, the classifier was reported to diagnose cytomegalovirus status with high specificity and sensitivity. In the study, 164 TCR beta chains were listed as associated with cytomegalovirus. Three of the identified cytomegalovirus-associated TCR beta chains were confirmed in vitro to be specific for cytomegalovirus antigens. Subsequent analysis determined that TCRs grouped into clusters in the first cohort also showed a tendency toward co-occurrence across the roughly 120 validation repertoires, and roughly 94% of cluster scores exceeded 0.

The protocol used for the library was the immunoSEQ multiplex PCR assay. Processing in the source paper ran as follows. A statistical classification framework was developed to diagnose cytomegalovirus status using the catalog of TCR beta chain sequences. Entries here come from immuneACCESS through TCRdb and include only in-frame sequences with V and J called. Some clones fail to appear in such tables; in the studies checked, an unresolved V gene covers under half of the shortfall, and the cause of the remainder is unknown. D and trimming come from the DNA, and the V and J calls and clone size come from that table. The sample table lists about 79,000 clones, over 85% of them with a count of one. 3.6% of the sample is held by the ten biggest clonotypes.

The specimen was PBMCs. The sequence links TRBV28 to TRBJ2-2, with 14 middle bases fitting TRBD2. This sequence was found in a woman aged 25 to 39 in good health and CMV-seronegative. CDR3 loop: CASSVTSGGAGRNTGELFF. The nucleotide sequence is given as TGTGCCAGCAGTGTGACTAGCGGGGGGGCCGGCAGGAACACCGGGGAGCTGTTTTTT.